The clone carrying this T cell receptor beta chain came up many times. The antigen is not known. These data come from a study of Graves' ophthalmopathy and Graves' hyperthyroidism. Study as a whole: Ahead of any treatment, peripheral blood was obtained at the initial diagnosis.

CDR1 LNHNV and CDR2 YYDKDF come from the germline V gene (reference sequence). The V end lost 0 bases, the J end lost 5 bases, and 10 bases lay between the germline ends. The CDR3 totals 14 residues. RNA transcripts served as template for amplifying TCR beta CDR3 sequences. After a first-round RT-PCR with HTBI primers, a second-round multiplex PCR was run. One entry per CDR3 protein, called by TCRdb with MiXCR from the multiplex PCR reads. The sample carries 260,000 or so distinct CDR3 sequences, around 50% recorded once. Study-wide results and caveats: Ophthalmopathy could be told apart from stable hyperthyroidism by a 13-signature model (roughly 90% sensitivity, 80% to 84% specificity). Blood also contained most of the expanded thyroid clonotypes above 0.001 frequency.

A diagnosis was made from clinical symptoms together with serum thyroxine, TRAb, thyroid ultrasound and orbital computed tomography. The receptor was isolated from an adult man with Graves' ophthalmopathy. The rearrangement links TRBV15 to TRBJ2-5; D unclear. The specimen sequenced was peripheral blood. This chain's CDR3 is CATSRDKGQETQYF. CDR3 nucleotide sequence: TGTGCCACCAGCAGAGATAAGGGTCAGGAGACCCAGTACTTC.